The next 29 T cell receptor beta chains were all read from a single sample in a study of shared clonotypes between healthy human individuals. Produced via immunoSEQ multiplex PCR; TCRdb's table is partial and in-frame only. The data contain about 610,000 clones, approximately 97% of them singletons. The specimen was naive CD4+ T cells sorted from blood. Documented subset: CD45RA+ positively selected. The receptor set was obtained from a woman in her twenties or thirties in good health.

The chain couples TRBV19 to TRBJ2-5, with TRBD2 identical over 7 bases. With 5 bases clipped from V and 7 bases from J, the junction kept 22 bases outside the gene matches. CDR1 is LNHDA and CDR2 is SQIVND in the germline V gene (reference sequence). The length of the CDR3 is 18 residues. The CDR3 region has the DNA TGTGCCAGTAGTTCCCGGAATCTAGCGGAGCCCCTCCCTGGGACCCAGTACTTC. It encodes CASSSRNLAEPLPGTQYF. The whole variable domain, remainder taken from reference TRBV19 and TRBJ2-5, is DGGITQSPKYLFRKEGQNVTLSCEQNLNHDAMYWYRQDPGQGLRLIYYSQIVNDFQKGDIAEGYSVSREKKESFPLTVTSAQKNPTAFYLCASSSRNLAEPLPGTQYFGPGTRLLVL.

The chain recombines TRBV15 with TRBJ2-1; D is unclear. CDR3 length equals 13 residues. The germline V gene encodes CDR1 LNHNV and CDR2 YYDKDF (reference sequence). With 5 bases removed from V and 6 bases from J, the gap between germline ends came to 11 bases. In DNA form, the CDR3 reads TGTGCCACCAGCCCCGCGAGGCTCAATGAGCAGTTCTTC. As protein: CATSPARLNEQFF.

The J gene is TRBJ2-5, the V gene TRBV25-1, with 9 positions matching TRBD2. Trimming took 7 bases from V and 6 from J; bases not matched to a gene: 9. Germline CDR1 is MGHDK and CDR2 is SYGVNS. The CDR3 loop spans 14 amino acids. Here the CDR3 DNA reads TGTGCCAGCACAGACCCGACTAGCGGTCAGACCCAGTACTTC. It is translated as CASTDPTSGQTQYF. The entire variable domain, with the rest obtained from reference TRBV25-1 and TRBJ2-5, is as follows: EADIYQTPRYLVIGTGKKITLECSQTMGHDKMYWYQQDPGMELHLIHYSYGVNSTEKGDLSSESTVSRIRTEHFPLTLESARPSHTSQYLCASTDPTSGQTQYFGPGTRLLVL.

This CDR3 reads CASSLGRSTGTEAFF. CDR3 nucleotide sequence: TGTGCCAGCAGCTTAGGCAGGTCAACAGGCACTGAAGCTTTCTTT. The rearrangement links TRBV7-9 to TRBJ1-1; tentatively, D is TRBD1 (5 bases). Trimming removed 1 base from V and 4 bases from J, with 13 bases in between. Germline V gene sequence: CDR1 SEHNR, CDR2 FQNEAQ (reference sequence). The CDR3 is 15 amino acids.

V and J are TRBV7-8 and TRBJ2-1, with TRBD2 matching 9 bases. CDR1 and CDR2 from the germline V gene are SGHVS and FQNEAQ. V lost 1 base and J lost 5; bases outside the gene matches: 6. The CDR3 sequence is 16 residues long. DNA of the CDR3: TGTGCCAGCAGCTTAGTTTTCCCTAGCGGGAACAATGAGCAGTTCTTC. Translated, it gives CASSLVFPSGNNEQFF.

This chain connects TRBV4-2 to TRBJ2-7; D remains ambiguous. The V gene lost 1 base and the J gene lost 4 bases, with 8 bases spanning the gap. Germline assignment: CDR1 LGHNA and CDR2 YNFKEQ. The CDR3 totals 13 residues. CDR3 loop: CASSQGLGYEQYF. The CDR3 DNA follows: TGTGCCAGCAGCCAAGGTTTAGGTTACGAGCAGTACTTC.

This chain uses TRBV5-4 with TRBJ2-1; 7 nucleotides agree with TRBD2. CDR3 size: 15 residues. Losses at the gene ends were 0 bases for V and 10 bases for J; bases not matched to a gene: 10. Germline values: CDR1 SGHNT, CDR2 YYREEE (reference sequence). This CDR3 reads CASSLVSGSPGEQFF. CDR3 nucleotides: TGTGCCAGCAGCTTGGTTAGCGGGTCCCCAGGGGAGCAGTTCTTC.

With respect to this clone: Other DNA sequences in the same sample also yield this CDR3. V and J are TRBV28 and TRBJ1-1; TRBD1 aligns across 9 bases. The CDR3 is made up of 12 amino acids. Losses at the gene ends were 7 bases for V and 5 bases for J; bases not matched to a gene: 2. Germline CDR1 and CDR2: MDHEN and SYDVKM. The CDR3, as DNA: TGTGCCAGCATGGGGACAGGGACTGAAGCTTTCTTT. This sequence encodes CASMGTGTEAFF.

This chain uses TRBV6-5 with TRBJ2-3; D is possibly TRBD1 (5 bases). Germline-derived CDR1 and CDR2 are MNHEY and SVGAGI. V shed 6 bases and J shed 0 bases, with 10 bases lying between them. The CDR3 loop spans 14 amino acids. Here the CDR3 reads CASRHDSSTDTQYF. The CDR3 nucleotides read TGTGCCAGCAGACACGACAGCAGCACAGATACGCAGTATTTT.

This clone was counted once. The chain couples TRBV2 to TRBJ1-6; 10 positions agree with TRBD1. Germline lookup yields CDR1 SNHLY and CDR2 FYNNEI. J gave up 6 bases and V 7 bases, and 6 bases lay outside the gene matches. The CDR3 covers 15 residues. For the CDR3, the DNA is TGTGCCAGCAAGGGACAGGGGTCGAGTAATTCACCCCTCCACTTT. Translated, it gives CASKGQGSSNSPLHF.

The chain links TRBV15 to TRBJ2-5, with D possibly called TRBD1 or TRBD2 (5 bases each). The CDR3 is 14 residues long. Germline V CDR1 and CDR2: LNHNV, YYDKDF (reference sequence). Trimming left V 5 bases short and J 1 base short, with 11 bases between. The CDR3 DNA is TGTGCCACCAGCCCTCGGGACGTCCAAGAGACCCAGTACTTC. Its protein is CATSPRDVQETQYF. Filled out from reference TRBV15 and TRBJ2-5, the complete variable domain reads DAMVIQNPRYQVTQFGKPVTLSCSQTLNHNVMYWYQQKSSQAPKLLFHYYDKDFNNEADTPDNFQSRRPNTSFCFLDIRSPGLGDTAMYLCATSPRDVQETQYFGPGTRLLVL.

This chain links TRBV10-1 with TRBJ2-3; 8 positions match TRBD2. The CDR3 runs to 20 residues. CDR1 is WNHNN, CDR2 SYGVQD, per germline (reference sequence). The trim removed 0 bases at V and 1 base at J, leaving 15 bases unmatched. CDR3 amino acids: CASSESRRAEREFGTDTQYF. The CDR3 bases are TGCGCCAGCAGTGAGTCGCGAAGGGCCGAGCGGGAGTTTGGCACAGATACGCAGTATTTT.

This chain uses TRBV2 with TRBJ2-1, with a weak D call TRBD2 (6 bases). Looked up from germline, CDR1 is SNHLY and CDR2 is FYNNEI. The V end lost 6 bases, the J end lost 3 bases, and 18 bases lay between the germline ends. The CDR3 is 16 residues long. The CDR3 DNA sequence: TGTGCCAGCAGCCACTTCCATAGCGGTAACTACAATGAGCAGTTCTTC. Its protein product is CASSHFHSGNYNEQFF.

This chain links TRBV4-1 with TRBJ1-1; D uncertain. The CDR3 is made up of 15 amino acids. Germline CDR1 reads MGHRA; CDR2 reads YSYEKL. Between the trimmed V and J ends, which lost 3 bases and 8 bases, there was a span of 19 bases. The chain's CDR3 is CASSQSKAVPAEAFF. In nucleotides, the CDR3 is TGCGCCAGCAGCCAGAGTAAGGCGGTTCCAGCCGAAGCTTTCTTT.

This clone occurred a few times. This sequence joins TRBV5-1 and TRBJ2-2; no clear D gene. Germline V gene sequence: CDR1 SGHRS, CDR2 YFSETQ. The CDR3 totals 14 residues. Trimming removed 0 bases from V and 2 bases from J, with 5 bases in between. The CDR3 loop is CASSLVRNTGELFF. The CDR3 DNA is TGCGCCAGCAGCTTGGTCAGAAACACCGGGGAGCTGTTTTTT.

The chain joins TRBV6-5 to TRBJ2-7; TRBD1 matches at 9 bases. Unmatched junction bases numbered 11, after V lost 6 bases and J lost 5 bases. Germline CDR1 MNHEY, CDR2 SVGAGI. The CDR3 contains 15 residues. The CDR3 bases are TGTGCCAGCAGCCTACACCGGACAGGGGCTGACGAGCAGTACTTC. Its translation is CASSLHRTGADEQYF.

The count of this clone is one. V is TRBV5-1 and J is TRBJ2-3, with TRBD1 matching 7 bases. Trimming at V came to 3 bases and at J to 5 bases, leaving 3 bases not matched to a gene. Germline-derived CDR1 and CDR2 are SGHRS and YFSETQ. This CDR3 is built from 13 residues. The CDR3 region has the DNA TGCGCCAGCAGCTGGGGACAGTTAGATACGCAGTATTTT. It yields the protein CASSWGQLDTQYF.

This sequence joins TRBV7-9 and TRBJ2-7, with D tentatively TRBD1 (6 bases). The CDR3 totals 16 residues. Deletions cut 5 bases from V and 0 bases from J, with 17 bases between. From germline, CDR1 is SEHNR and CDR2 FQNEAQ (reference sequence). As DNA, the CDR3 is TGTGCCAGCAGCAGCAGGGGCTCAGGCCTCTCCTACGAGCAGTACTTC. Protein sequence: CASSSRGSGLSYEQYF. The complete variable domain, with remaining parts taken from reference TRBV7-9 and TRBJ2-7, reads DTGVSQNPRHKITKRGQNVTFRCDPISEHNRLYWYRQTLGQGPEFLTYFQNEAQLEKSRLLSDRFSAERPKGSFSTLEIQRTEQGDSAMYLCASSSRGSGLSYEQYFGPGTRLTVT.

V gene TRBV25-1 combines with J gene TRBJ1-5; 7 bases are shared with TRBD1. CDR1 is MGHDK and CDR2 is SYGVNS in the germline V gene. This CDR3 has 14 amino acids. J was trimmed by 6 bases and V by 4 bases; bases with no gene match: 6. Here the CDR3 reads CASSGQGRGQPQHF. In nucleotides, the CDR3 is TGTGCCAGCAGTGGACAGGGACGTGGTCAGCCCCAGCATTTT.

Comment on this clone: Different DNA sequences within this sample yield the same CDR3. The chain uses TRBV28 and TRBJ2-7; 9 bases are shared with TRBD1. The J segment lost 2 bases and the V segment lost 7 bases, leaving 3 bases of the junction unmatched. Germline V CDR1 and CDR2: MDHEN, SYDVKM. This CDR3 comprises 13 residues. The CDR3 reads CASTRTGAYEQYF. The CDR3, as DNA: TGTGCCAGCACCAGGACAGGGGCCTACGAGCAGTACTTC.

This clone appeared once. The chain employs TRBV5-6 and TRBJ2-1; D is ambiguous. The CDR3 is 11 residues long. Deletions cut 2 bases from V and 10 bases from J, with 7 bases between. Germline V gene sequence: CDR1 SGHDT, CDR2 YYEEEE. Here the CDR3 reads CASSLPGEQFF. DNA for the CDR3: TGTGCCAGCAGCTTACCTGGCGAGCAGTTCTTC.

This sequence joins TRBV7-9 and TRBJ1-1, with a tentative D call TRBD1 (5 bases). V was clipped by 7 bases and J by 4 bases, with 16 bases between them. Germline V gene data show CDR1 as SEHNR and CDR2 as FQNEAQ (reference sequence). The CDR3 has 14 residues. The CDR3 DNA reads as TGTGCCAGCACCCCACCGCCGGGGACCACTGAAGCTTTCTTT. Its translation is CASTPPPGTTEAFF.

CDR3 DNA: TGTGCCACCAGCCCACCCGCGGGGCTCGGAAACACCATATATTTT. It translates to CATSPPAGLGNTIYF. The rearrangement uses TRBV15 and TRBJ1-3; D is possibly TRBD1 (5 bases). Germline V lookup: CDR1 LNHNV, CDR2 YYDKDF (reference sequence). V was clipped by 5 bases and J by 4 bases, with 15 bases between them. This CDR3 has 15 residues.

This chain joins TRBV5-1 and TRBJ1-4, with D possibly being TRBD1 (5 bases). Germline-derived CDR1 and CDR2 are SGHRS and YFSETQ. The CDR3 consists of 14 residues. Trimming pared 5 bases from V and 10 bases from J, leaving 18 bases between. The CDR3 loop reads CASSTGGQIGKLFF. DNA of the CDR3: TGCGCCAGCAGTACAGGCGGACAAATAGGAAAACTGTTTTTT.

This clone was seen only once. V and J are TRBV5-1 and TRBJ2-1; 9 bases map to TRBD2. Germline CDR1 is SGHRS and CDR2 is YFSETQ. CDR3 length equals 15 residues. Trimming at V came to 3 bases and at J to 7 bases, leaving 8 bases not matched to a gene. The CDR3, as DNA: TGCGCCAGCAGCTCTCTAGCGGGAAGCTGGAATGAGCAGTTCTTC. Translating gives CASSSLAGSWNEQFF.

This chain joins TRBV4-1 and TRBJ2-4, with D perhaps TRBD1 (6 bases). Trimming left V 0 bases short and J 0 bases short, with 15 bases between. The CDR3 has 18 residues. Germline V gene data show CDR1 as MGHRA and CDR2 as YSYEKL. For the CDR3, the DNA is TGCGCCAGCAGCCAAGAGGGGGCTGCGGCGATAGCCAAAAACATTCAGTACTTC. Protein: CASSQEGAAAIAKNIQYF.

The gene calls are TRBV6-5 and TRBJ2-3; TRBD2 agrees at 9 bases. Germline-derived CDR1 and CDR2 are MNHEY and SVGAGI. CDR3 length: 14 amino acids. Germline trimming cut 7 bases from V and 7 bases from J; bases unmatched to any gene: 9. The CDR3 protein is CASKRAGGPYTQYF. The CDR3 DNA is TGTGCCAGCAAACGCGCGGGAGGGCCATATACGCAGTATTTT.

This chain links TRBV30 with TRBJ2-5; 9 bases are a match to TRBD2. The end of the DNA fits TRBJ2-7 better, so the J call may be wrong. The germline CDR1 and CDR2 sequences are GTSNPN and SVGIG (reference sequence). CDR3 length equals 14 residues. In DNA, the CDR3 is TGTGCCTGGAGTGTTTCGGGACTAGCACCCGAGCAGTACTTC. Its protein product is CAWSVSGLAPEQYF.

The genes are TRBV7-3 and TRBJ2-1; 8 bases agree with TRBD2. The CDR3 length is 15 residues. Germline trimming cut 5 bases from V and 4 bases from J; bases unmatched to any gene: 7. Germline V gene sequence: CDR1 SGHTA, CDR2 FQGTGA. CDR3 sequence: CASSLQPSGYNEQFF. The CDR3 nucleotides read TGTGCCAGCAGCCTTCAGCCTAGCGGGTACAATGAGCAGTTCTTC.